This T cell receptor beta chain was profiled in a study of cytomegalovirus exposure and HLA in healthy donors. Findings of the study overall: Clonal expansion, a later analysis showed, was greater in HLA-associated TCR beta chains than in equally common others. Certain indistinguishable V segments, among them TRBV6-2 and TRBV6-3, were excluded. In most subjects, TCR beta sequences reportedly gave accurate predictions of HLA-A and HLA-B alleles. Diagnosis of cytomegalovirus status made by the classifier reportedly showed high specificity and sensitivity.

It was with 60 Vbeta and 13 Jbeta primers that the PCR ran. Clones were read by immunoSEQ multiplex PCR, and TCRdb kept only the in-frame ones, dropping some. The sample yields approximately 220,000 clones, around 80% seen once. The CDR3 covers 15 residues. V lost 2 bases and J lost 4; bases outside the gene matches: 5. Germline lookup yields CDR1 MNHEY and CDR2 SVGAGI. In regard to this clone: The target antigen is unknown.

This receptor was obtained from a man between 18 and 29 years old in good health and CMV-seronegative. Material: PBMCs. J is TRBJ2-7 and V is TRBV6-5; 10 bases line up with TRBD2. CDR3 sequence reads: CASSYTGGLAYEQYF. The CDR3 DNA is TGTGCCAGCAGTTACACAGGGGGACTAGCGTACGAGCAGTACTTC.